This T cell receptor beta chain is from a study of T cells in Graves' hyperthyroidism and ophthalmopathy. In the study overall: Initial diagnosis, before any treatment, was when peripheral blood was collected. Study outcomes and limitations: Among thyroid clonotypes expanded above 0.001, most also appeared in blood.

Stable Graves' hyperthyroidism meant no ophthalmopathy progression within 18 months. Comment on this clonotype: Antigen unknown.

Amplification targeted TCR beta CDR3 regions from RNA transcripts. The HTBI primer set drove a first-round RT-PCR of the TCR CDR3. MiXCR was run by TCRdb on the multiplex PCR reads, yielding one entry per CDR3 protein. The sample has about 700,000 distinct CDR3 sequences, 12% to 15% seen once. The CDR3 consists of 16 residues. Unmatched junction bases numbered 6, after V lost 0 bases and J lost 5 bases. The V gene's germline CDR1 is MGHRA and CDR2 YSYEKL. V usage is TRBV4-1 and J usage is TRBJ2-7; 11 positions match TRBD2. The specimen was blood. The TCR was taken from a woman under 30 with Graves' hyperthyroidism. The CDR3 bases are TGCGCCAGCAGCCAAGAACTAGCGGGAGTAGGCCACGAGCAGTACTTC. Translation: CASSQELAGVGHEQYF.